These 28 T cell receptor beta chains originate from one sample sequenced in a study of blood T cell repertoires in COVID-19. The assay was immunoSEQ multiplex PCR, and TCRdb's table has in-frame clones only and misses some. The data hold approximately 140,000 clones, with 70% to 90% observed a single time. Sequenced sample: PBMCs or T cells enriched from blood (not recorded which). Receptors originate from a woman between 50 and 59 years old with acute COVID-19.

The chain employs TRBV19 and TRBJ2-5; 8 bases align to TRBD2. The CDR3 consists of 16 residues. Germline loops: CDR1 LNHDA, CDR2 SQIVND (reference sequence). Trimming removed 3 bases from V and 4 bases from J; junction bases left unmatched: 10. For the CDR3, the DNA is TGTGCCAGTAGTATTTGGAGCGGGAGCGAGGGAGAGACCCAGTACTTC. Amino acid sequence: CASSIWSGSEGETQYF.

In this sample, this clone turned up once. The V call is TRBV7-2, the J call TRBJ1-2; 10 nucleotides line up with TRBD1. The CDR3 loop spans 15 amino acids. Germline V CDR1 and CDR2: SGHTA, FQGNSA. The trim removed 3 bases at V and 4 bases at J, leaving 5 bases unmatched. The CDR3 nucleotides read TGTGCCAGCAGCTTGACAGGGGGCCAGGGCTATGGCTACACCTTC. This codes for CASSLTGGQGYGYTF.

This chain uses TRBV6-4 with TRBJ2-1; D perhaps matches TRBD2 (5 bases). V dropped 0 bases and J dropped 8 bases, with 11 bases sitting between them. Germline assignment: CDR1 MRHNA and CDR2 SNTAGT. This CDR3 spans 14 amino acids. CDR3 nucleotides: TGTGCCAGCAGTGACTCGAGAGGAGGTGATGAGCAGTTCTTC. Translating it yields CASSDSRGGDEQFF.

CDR3 DNA sequence: TGTGCCAGCAACCTGGGACAGGGGGCGGGCAATGAGCAGTTCTTC. It yields the protein CASNLGQGAGNEQFF. The chain is built from TRBV2 and TRBJ2-1; 12 bases fit TRBD1. Germline trimming cut 7 bases from V and 6 bases from J; bases unmatched to any gene: 7. The germline V gene encodes CDR1 SNHLY and CDR2 FYNNEI. The CDR3 loop spans 15 amino acids. Full variable domain (missing parts from reference TRBV2 and TRBJ2-1): EPEVTQTPSHQVTQMGQEVILRCVPISNHLYFYWYRQILGQKVEFLVSFYNNEISEKSEIFDDQFSVERPDGSNFTLKIRSTKLEDSAMYFCASNLGQGAGNEQFFGPGTRLTVL.

CDR3 bases: TGTGCCAGCAGCTTAGGATCAGGCTCTGGCTACACCTTC. Translation gives CASSLGSGSGYTF. The V call is TRBV11-2, the J call TRBJ1-2; unclear D gene. The CDR3 loop spans 13 amino acids. Deletions cut 1 base from V and 7 bases from J, with 10 bases between. Looked up from germline, CDR1 is SGHAT and CDR2 is FQNNGV.

The chain has TRBV2 and TRBJ2-1, with 8 positions matching TRBD2. J lost 7 bases, V lost 0 bases, and 8 bases had no gene match. The CDR3 totals 16 residues. Germline CDR1 reads SNHLY; CDR2 reads FYNNEI. The DNA for the CDR3 is TGTGCCAGCAGTGAAGCGTCCGGGAGGGCCGGGAATGAGCAGTTCTTC. This translates into CASSEASGRAGNEQFF. The full variable domain, with the rest looked up from reference TRBV2 and TRBJ2-1, is EPEVTQTPSHQVTQMGQEVILRCVPISNHLYFYWYRQILGQKVEFLVSFYNNEISEKSEIFDDQFSVERPDGSNFTLKIRSTKLEDSAMYFCASSEASGRAGNEQFFGPGTRLTVL.

The chain carries TRBV27 and TRBJ2-7; perhaps TRBD1 as D (6 bases). CDR1 and CDR2 (germline): MNHEY, SMNVEV (reference sequence). The CDR3 is 18 amino acids. V lost 6 bases and J 3 bases, leaving 27 bases between the germline ends. In DNA form, the CDR3 reads TGTGCCAGCAGCCCTGCCCTAAGACCACAGGGTATAGACTACGAGCAGTACTTC. Encoded protein: CASSPALRPQGIDYEQYF.

This chain connects TRBV19 to TRBJ1-5, with 9 bases aligning to TRBD1. This CDR3 has 16 amino acids. The ends lost 3 bases at V and 7 bases at J; junction bases unmatched: 10. In germline, CDR1 is LNHDA, CDR2 SQIVND (reference sequence). The CDR3 loop is CASSIGWTGVGQPQHF. The CDR3 DNA follows: TGTGCCAGTAGTATTGGTTGGACAGGGGTAGGGCAGCCCCAGCATTTT.

This clone was counted only a few times. The J gene is TRBJ2-7, the V gene TRBV11-2; 8 nucleotides match TRBD2. Germline V gene lookup returns CDR1 SGHAT and CDR2 FQNNGV. The ends lost 3 bases at V and 1 base at J; junction bases unmatched: 11. The CDR3 consists of 17 residues. CDR3 in amino acids: CASSFDSFGGRSYEQYF. CDR3 nucleotides: TGTGCCAGCAGCTTTGATTCGTTTGGCGGGAGGTCCTACGAGCAGTACTTC. Looking up the rest from reference TRBV11-2 and TRBJ2-7 gives the full variable domain: EAGVAQSPRYKIIEKRQSVAFWCNPISGHATLYWYQQILGQGPKLLIQFQNNGVVDDSQLPKDRFSAERLKGVDSTLKIQPAKLEDSAVYLCASSFDSFGGRSYEQYFGPGTRLTVT.

The chain couples TRBV5-8 to TRBJ2-2, with 12 nucleotides matching TRBD2. The V gene end was trimmed by 4 bases and the J gene end by 3 bases; junction bases not matched to a gene: 4. Germline CDR1 SGHTS, CDR2 YDEGEE. The CDR3 contains 16 residues. The CDR3: CASSKTSGSYTGELFF. As DNA, the CDR3 is TGTGCCAGCAGCAAGACTAGCGGGAGTTACACCGGGGAGCTGTTTTTT.

The gene calls are TRBV5-4 and TRBJ2-7; 8 bases align to TRBD2. The CDR3 runs 15 residues. Germline lookup yields CDR1 SGHNT and CDR2 YYREEE (reference sequence). The ends lost 4 bases at V and 2 bases at J; junction bases unmatched: 8. In DNA, the CDR3 is TGTGCCAGCAGCGGCTACCTAGCGGGCCCCTACGAGCAGTACTTC. Translation: CASSGYLAGPYEQYF.

This clone was detected only once. The chain couples TRBV3-1 (or the pseudogene TRBV3-2) to TRBJ2-1; 11 nucleotides line up with TRBD2. The germline gives CDR1 LGHDT, CDR2 YNNKEL (reference sequence). CDR3 length equals 15 residues. Trimming cost V 1 base and J 8 bases; bases outside gene matches: 4. CDR3 sequence: CASSQGLAGSDEQFF. CDR3 sequence (DNA): TGTGCCAGCAGCCAAGGACTAGCGGGATCCGATGAGCAGTTCTTC.

The chain employs TRBV5-1 and TRBJ1-4, with TRBD1 identical over 9 bases. Germline lookup yields CDR1 SGHRS and CDR2 YFSETQ. Losses at the gene ends were 0 bases for V and 4 bases for J; bases not matched to a gene: 4. The CDR3 has 16 residues. CDR3 region: CASSLGGTGINEKLFF. CDR3 nucleotides: TGCGCCAGCAGCTTGGGCGGGACAGGGATTAATGAAAAACTGTTTTTT.

J is TRBJ2-5 and V is TRBV9; 12 nucleotides line up with TRBD2. J was trimmed by 7 bases and V by 4 bases; bases with no gene match: 14. The CDR3 has 17 amino acids. Germline CDR1 SGDLS, CDR2 YYNGEE. CDR3 region: CASSPQTSGGGLATQYF. In nucleotides, the CDR3 is TGTGCCAGCAGCCCTCAGACTAGCGGGGGTGGCCTGGCGACCCAGTACTTC.

The CDR3 reads CASSSRVTNTEAFF. The CDR3 DNA reads TGTGCCAGCAGCTCCAGGGTGACGAACACTGAAGCTTTCTTT. The chain recombines TRBV13 with TRBJ1-1; D might be TRBD1 (5 bases). Germline CDR1 is PRHDT and CDR2 is FYEKMQ (reference sequence). This CDR3 has 14 residues. Trimming removed 4 bases from V and 1 base from J, with 10 bases in between.

The CDR3 loop reads CASSLAQGGEQYF. CDR3 sequence (DNA): TGTGCCAGCAGCTTGGCCCAGGGTGGTGAGCAGTACTTC. The rearrangement uses TRBV5-4 and TRBJ2-7; weak D call: TRBD1 (5 bases). The CDR3 consists of 13 residues. Germline lookup yields CDR1 SGHNT and CDR2 YYREEE (reference sequence). Trimming removed 0 bases from V and 7 bases from J, with 11 bases in between.

This sequence joins TRBV7-9 and TRBJ1-2; D ambiguous. CDR1 is SEHNR and CDR2 is FQNEAQ in the germline V gene (reference sequence). With 5 bases removed from V and 4 bases from J, the gap between germline ends came to 11 bases. This CDR3 comprises 13 residues. The CDR3 loop reads CASSPPSGYGYTF. CDR3 DNA: TGTGCCAGCAGCCCCCCCTCGGGCTATGGCTACACCTTC.

V usage is TRBV9 and J usage is TRBJ1-5; D gene uncertain. Trimming pared 0 bases from V and 8 bases from J, leaving 15 bases between. The CDR3 has 15 residues. CDR1 is SGDLS and CDR2 is YYNGEE in the germline V gene. The CDR3 loop reads CASSVGSSGFEPQHF. As DNA, the CDR3 is TGTGCCAGCAGCGTAGGATCTTCGGGGTTCGAGCCCCAGCATTTT.

This chain links TRBV2 with TRBJ2-2; no reliable D call. Germline CDR1 and CDR2: SNHLY and FYNNEI. CDR3 length: 14 amino acids. V was cut by 9 bases and J by 1 base, with 12 bases left in between. The CDR3 DNA follows: TGTGCCAGTTCCCCCCGGAGGAACACCGGGGAGCTGTTTTTT. It yields the protein CASSPRRNTGELFF.

V and J are TRBV7-9 and TRBJ2-7; maybe TRBD1 (6 bases). The V gene's germline CDR1 is SEHNR and CDR2 FQNEAQ (reference sequence). Trimming took off 5 bases at V and 5 bases at J, with 16 bases between the two ends. The CDR3 loop spans 14 amino acids. CDR3 residues: CASSPQGTENEQYF. DNA of the CDR3: TGTGCCAGCAGCCCACAGGGAACTGAGAACGAGCAGTACTTC.

V usage is TRBV5-1 and J usage is TRBJ1-1, with D possibly TRBD1 on 5 matching bases. The CDR3 loop spans 14 amino acids. Germline V gene sequence: CDR1 SGHRS, CDR2 YFSETQ. V lost 2 bases, J lost 4 bases, and 12 bases lay in between. The CDR3 DNA reads as TGCGCCAGCAGCTTCGAGACGGGGGGCACTGAAGCTTTCTTT. Protein sequence: CASSFETGGTEAFF.

The chain employs TRBV30 and TRBJ2-7; 12 bases are shared with TRBD2. Germline V gene lookup returns CDR1 GTSNPN and CDR2 SVGIG (reference sequence). Trimming at V came to 4 bases and at J to 0 bases, leaving 4 bases not matched to a gene. The CDR3 consists of 15 residues. The CDR3 here is CAWTLAGGPSYEQYF. DNA of the CDR3: TGTGCCTGGACCCTAGCGGGAGGGCCCTCCTACGAGCAGTACTTC.

This sequence joins TRBV4-3 and TRBJ1-1, with D possibly TRBD1 on 6 matching bases. V lost 2 bases and J 1 base, leaving 11 bases between the germline ends. The CDR3 covers 15 residues. Germline-derived CDR1 and CDR2 are LGHNA and YSLEER. CDR3 in amino acids: CASSQRQVTNTEAFF. CDR3 sequence (DNA): TGCGCCAGCAGCCAAAGACAGGTCACGAACACTGAAGCTTTCTTT.

This chain links TRBV18 with TRBJ2-2; 7 nucleotides line up with TRBD2. The trim removed 2 bases at V and 2 bases at J, leaving 5 bases unmatched. Germline CDR1 KGHSH, CDR2 LQKENI. CDR3 length: 16 amino acids. The CDR3 region is CASSPSSGTNTGELFF. CDR3 DNA sequence: TGTGCCAGCTCACCATCTAGCGGCACAAACACCGGGGAGCTGTTTTTT.

The gene calls are TRBV7-6 and TRBJ1-2, with 7 bases lining up with TRBD1. CDR3 length: 15 amino acids. Trimming at V came to 3 bases and at J to 8 bases, leaving 12 bases not matched to a gene. Germline V gene lookup returns CDR1 SGHVS and CDR2 FNYEAQ. The CDR3 DNA follows: TGTGCCAGCAGCTTTTCCACAGGGGCACATGGCGGCTACACCTTC. This gives the protein CASSFSTGAHGGYTF.

The rearrangement joins TRBV10-1 to TRBJ2-7; possible D gene TRBD2, 5 bases. The ends were cut back, 7 bases at V and 0 bases at J, with 13 bases in the middle. CDR3 length: 14 amino acids. Germline values: CDR1 WNHNN, CDR2 SYGVQD (reference sequence). The CDR3 nucleotides are TGCGCCAGCAAACCCGGACTCACCTCCTACGAGCAGTACTTC. Its translation is CASKPGLTSYEQYF.

J is TRBJ2-7 and V is TRBV6-2 or TRBV6-3; 7 nucleotides line up with TRBD1. Per the germline V gene, CDR1 is MNHEY and CDR2 is SVGEGT. V shed 5 bases, J shed 0 bases, and the junction held 10 bases outside the gene matches. This CDR3 is built from 16 residues. The CDR3 here is CASSKTSGTASYEQYF. CDR3 nucleotide sequence: TGTGCCAGCAGTAAAACGTCCGGGACAGCCTCCTACGAGCAGTACTTC.

The J gene is TRBJ2-7, the V gene TRBV19, with TRBD1 identical over 9 bases. The germline gives CDR1 LNHDA, CDR2 SQIVND (reference sequence). The V gene end was trimmed by 4 bases and the J gene end by 2 bases; junction bases not matched to a gene: 0. This CDR3 has 13 amino acids. This chain's CDR3 is CASSRQGAYEQYF. The CDR3 region has the DNA TGTGCCAGTAGTAGACAGGGGGCCTACGAGCAGTACTTC.